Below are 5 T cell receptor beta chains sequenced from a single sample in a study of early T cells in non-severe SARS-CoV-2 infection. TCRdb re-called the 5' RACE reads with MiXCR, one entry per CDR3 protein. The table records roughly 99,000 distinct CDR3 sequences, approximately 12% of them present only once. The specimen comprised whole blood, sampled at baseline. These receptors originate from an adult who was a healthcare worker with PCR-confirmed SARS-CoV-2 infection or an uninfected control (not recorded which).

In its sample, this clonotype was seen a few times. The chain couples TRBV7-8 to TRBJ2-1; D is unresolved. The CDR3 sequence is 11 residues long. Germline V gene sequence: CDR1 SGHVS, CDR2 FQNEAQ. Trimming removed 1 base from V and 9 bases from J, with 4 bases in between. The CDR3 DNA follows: TGTGCCAGCAGCTTAGGCGTTGAGCAGTTCTTC. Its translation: CASSLGVEQFF.

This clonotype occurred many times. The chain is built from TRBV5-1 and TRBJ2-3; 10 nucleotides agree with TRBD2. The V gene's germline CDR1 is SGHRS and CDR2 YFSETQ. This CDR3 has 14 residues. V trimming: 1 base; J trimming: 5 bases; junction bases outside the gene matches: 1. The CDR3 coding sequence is TGCGCCAGCAGCTTGCCTAGCGGGAGAGATACGCAGTATTTT. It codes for CASSLPSGRDTQYF.

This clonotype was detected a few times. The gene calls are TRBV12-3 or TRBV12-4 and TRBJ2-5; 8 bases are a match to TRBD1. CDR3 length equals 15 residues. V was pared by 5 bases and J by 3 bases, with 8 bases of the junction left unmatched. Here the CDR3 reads CASSQDRAPEETQYF. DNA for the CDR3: TGTGCCAGCAGTCAGGACAGGGCCCCAGAAGAGACCCAGTACTTC.

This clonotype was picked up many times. Written as DNA, the CDR3 is TGCAGTGCCAGACAGGGATGGAATCAGCCCCAGCATTTT. Translated, it gives CSARQGWNQPQHF. J is TRBJ1-5 and V is TRBV20-1; 7 bases map to TRBD1. Germline CDR1 and CDR2: DFQATT and SNEGSKA (reference sequence). J was trimmed by 4 bases and V by 6 bases; bases with no gene match: 6. This CDR3 has 13 amino acids.

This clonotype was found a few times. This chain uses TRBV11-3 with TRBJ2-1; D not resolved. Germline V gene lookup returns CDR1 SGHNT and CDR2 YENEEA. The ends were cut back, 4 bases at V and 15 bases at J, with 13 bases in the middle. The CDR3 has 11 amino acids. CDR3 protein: CASSSTEVLFF. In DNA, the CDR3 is TGTGCCAGCAGCTCCACCGAGGTGTTGTTCTTC.